This T cell receptor (beta chain) emerged from a study of identical twins. One entry per CDR3 protein, called by TCRdb with MiXCR from the 5' RACE reads. The sample holds some 570,000 distinct CDR3 sequences; approximately 20% are singletons and the top ten take approximately 0.52%. Broader study findings: Analyses of zero insertions could, in part, be confounded by invariant MAIT and iNKT cells.

The germline V and J ends were trimmed by 5 bases and 3 bases, with 18 bases remaining between them. The CDR3 has 15 residues. CDR1 is SGHRS, CDR2 YFSETQ, per germline. This clonotype was seen many times. The target antigen is unknown. The same data also contributed to another study, on yellow fever vaccine responses in identical twins.

Sequencing was done on a sample of CD4+ T cells sorted from blood. The rearrangement joins TRBV5-1 to TRBJ2-7; D possibly uses TRBD1 or TRBD2 (5 bases each). The sequence derives from a woman between 18 and 29 years old in good health. The CDR3 region has the DNA TGCGCCAGCAGAAGTTCCGGGACGGGAATCTACGAGCAGTACTTC. It specifies CASRSSGTGIYEQYF. Based on the CDR3 plus reference TRBV5-1 and TRBJ2-7, the full variable domain is KAGVTQTPRYLIKTRGQQVTLSCSPISGHRSVSWYQQTPGQGLQFLFEYFSETQRNKGNFPGRFSGRQFSNSRSEMNVSTLELGDSALYLCASRSSGTGIYEQYFGPGTRLTVT.